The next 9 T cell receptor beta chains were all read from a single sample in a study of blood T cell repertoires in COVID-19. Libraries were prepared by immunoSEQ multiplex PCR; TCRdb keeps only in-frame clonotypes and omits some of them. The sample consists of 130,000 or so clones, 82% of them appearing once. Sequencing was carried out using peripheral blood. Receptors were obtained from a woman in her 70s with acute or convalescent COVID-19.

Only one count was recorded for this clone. The CDR3 here is CAWGGTVTEAFF. The CDR3 coding sequence is TGTGCCTGGGGAGGGACAGTCACTGAAGCTTTCTTT. The gene calls are TRBV30 and TRBJ1-1; 7 bases are shared with TRBD1. The CDR3 sequence is 12 residues long. V lost 5 bases to trimming and J lost 4 bases; unmatched junction nucleotides: 4. CDR1 and CDR2 from the germline V gene are GTSNPN and SVGIG (reference sequence).

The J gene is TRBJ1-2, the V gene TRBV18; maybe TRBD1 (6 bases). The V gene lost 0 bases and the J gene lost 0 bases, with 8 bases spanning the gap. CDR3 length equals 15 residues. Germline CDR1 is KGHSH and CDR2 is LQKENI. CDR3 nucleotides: TGTGCCAGCTCACCACCGGCAGGGGCTAACTATGGCTACACCTTC. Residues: CASSPPAGANYGYTF.

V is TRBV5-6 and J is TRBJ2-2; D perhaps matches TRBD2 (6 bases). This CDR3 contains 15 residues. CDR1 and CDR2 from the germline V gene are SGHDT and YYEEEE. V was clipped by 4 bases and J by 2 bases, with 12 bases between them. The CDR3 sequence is CASSPAGSNTGELFF. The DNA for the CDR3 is TGTGCCAGCAGCCCCGCCGGGAGTAACACCGGGGAGCTGTTTTTT.

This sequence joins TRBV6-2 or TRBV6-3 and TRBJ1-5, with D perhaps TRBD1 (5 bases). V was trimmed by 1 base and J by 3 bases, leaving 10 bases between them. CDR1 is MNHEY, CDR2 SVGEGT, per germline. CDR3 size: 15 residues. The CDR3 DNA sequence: TGTGCCAGCAGTTACTTCCGGGGGGACAATCAGCCCCAGCATTTT. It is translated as CASSYFRGDNQPQHF.

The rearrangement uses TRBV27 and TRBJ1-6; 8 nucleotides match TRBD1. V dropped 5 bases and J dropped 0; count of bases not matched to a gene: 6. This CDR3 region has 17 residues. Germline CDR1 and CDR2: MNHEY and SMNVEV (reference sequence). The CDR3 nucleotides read TGTGCCAGCAGTCGATCCGGGACAGGCTCCTATAATTCACCCCTCCACTTT. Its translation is CASSRSGTGSYNSPLHF.

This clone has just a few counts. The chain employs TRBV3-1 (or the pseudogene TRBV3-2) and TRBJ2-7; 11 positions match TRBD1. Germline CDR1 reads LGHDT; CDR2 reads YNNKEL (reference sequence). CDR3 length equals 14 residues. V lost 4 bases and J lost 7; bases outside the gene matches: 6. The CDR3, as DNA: TGTGCCAGCAGCCCCGGACAGGGGGCGGGTGAGCAGTACTTC. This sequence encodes CASSPGQGAGEQYF.

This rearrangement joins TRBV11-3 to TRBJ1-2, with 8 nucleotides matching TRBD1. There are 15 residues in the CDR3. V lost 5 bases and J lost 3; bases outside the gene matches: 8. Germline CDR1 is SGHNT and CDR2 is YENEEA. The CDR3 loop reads CASSIRTGTYYGYTF. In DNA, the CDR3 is TGTGCCAGCAGCATACGGACAGGGACGTACTATGGCTACACCTTC.

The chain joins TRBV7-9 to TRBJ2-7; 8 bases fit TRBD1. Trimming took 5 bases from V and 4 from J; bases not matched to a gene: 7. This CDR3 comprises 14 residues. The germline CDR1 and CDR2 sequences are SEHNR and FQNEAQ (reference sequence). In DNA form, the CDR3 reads TGTGCCAGCAGCCCCCGGGACAGGTATTACGAGCAGTACTTC. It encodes CASSPRDRYYEQYF.

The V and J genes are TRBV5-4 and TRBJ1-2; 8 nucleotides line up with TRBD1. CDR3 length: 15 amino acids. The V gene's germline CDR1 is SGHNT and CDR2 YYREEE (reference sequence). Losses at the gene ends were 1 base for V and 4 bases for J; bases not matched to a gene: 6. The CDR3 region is CASSLYGGQVYGYTF. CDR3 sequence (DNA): TGTGCCAGCAGCTTGTATGGGGGACAGGTCTATGGCTACACCTTC.